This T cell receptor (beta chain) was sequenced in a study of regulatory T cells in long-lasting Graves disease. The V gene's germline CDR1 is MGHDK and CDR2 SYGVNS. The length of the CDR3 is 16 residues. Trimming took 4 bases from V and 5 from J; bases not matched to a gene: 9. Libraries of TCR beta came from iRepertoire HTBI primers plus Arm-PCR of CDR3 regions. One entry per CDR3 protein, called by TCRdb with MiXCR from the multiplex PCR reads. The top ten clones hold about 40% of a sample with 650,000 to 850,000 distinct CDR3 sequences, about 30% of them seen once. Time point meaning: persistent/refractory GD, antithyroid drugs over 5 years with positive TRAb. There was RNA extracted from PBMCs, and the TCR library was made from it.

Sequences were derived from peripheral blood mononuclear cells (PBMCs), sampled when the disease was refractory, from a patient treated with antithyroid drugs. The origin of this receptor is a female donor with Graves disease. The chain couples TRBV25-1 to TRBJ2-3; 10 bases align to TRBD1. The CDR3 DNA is TGTGCCAGCAGTGCAGCGGGACAGGGGCTTAGAGATACGCAGTATTTT. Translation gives CASSAAGQGLRDTQYF.